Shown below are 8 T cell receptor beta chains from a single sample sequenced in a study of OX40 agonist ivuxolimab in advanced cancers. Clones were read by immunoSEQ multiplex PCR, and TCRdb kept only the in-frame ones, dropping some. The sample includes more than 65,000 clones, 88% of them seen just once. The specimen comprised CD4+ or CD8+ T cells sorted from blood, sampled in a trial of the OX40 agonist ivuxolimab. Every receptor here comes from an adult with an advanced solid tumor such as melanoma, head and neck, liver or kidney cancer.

CDR3 in amino acids: CASSQNNYDKQGYTF. In DNA form, the CDR3 reads TGTGCCAGCTCACAGAACAACTACGACAAGCAGGGCTACACCTTC. The genes are TRBV18 and TRBJ1-2; no firm D call. Germline-derived CDR1 and CDR2 are KGHSH and LQKENI. The ends were cut back, 4 bases at V and 8 bases at J, with 20 bases in the middle. The CDR3 is 15 amino acids.

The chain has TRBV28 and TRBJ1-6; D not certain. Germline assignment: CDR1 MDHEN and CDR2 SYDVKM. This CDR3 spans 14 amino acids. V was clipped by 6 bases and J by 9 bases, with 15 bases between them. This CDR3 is CASSPPKSGSPLHF. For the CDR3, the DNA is TGTGCCAGCAGCCCACCCAAGTCAGGTTCACCCCTCCACTTT.

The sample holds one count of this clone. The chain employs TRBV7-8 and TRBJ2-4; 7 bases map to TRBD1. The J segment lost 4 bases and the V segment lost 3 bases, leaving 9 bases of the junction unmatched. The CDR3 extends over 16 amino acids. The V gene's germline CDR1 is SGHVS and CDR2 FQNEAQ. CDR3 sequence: CASSFLPKTGKNIQYF. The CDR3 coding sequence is TGTGCCAGCAGCTTTCTTCCGAAGACAGGGAAAAACATTCAGTACTTC.

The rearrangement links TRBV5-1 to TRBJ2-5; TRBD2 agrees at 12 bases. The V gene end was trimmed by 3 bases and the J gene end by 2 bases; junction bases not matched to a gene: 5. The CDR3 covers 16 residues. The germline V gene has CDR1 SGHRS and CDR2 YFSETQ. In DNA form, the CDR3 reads TGCGCCAGCAGCTCAACTAGCGGGAGGCTTCAAGAGACCCAGTACTTC. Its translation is CASSSTSGRLQETQYF. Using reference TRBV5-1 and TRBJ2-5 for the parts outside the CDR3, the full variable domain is KAGVTQTPRYLIKTRGQQVTLSCSPISGHRSVSWYQQTPGQGLQFLFEYFSETQRNKGNFPGRFSGRQFSNSRSEMNVSTLELGDSALYLCASSSTSGRLQETQYFGPGTRLLVL.

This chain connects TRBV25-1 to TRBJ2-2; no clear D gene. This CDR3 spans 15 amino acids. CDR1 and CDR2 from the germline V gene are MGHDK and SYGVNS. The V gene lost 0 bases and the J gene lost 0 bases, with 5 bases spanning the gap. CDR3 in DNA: TGTGCCAGCAGTGAATACGGCACGAACACCGGGGAGCTGTTTTTT. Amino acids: CASSEYGTNTGELFF.

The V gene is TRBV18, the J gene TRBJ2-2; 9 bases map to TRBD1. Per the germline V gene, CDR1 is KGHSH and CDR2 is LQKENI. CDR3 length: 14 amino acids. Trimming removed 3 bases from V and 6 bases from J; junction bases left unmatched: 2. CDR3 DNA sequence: TGTGCCAGCTCACCGGGACAGGGAGCCGGGGAGCTGTTTTTT. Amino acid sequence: CASSPGQGAGELFF.

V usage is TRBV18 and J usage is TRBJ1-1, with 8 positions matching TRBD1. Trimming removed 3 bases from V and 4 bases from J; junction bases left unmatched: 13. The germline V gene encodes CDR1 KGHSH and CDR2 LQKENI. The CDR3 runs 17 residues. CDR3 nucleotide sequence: TGTGCCAGCTCACCGAACAGGGGGGTTGGGGAGGCCACTGAAGCTTTCTTT. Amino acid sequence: CASSPNRGVGEATEAFF. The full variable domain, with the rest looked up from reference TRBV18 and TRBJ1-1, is NAGVMQNPRHLVRRRGQEARLRCSPMKGHSHVYWYRQLPEEGLKFMVYLQKENIIDESGMPKERFSAEFPKEGPSILRIQQVVRGDSAAYFCASSPNRGVGEATEAFFGQGTRLTVV.

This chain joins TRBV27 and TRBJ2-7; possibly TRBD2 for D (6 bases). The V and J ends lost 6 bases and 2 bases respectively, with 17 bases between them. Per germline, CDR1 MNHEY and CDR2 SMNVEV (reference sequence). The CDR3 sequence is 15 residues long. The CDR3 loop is CASSPRLGLPYEQYF. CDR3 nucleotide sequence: TGTGCCAGCAGCCCGAGACTAGGCCTCCCCTACGAGCAGTACTTC.